These 21 T cell receptor beta chains came from one sample sequenced in a study of cytomegalovirus exposure and HLA in healthy donors (dated 2017 in TCRdb). Library preparation used the immunoSEQ multiplex PCR assay. For the multiplex PCR, a mixture combining 60 forward primers for TCR Vbeta segments and 13 reverse primers for TCR Jbeta segments was used. In TCRdb, the immuneACCESS table is reduced to in-frame sequences with V and J assigned. These tables do not hold every clone; where another copy was compared, an unresolved V gene accounts for under half, and the others remain unexplained. The sample table holds approximately 120,000 clones, of which 60% to 85% were seen once. In total, the top ten clones hold around 10% of the sample. The sequenced material came from PBMCs. Every receptor here comes from a woman aged 40 to 55 in good health and CMV-seropositive.

The gene calls are TRBV30 and TRBJ1-1; the D gene is possibly TRBD1 (5 bases). In germline, CDR1 is GTSNPN, CDR2 SVGIG (reference sequence). The CDR3 spans 12 residues. Trimming shortened V by 2 bases and J by 4 bases, and 8 bases separated the two germline ends. The CDR3 DNA reads as TGTGCCTGGAGTCCAGGGTCCACTGAAGCTTTCTTT. Protein: CAWSPGSTEAFF.

V gene TRBV25-1 combines with J gene TRBJ1-2; D is possibly TRBD1 (5 bases). The germline gives CDR1 MGHDK, CDR2 SYGVNS. V was pared by 7 bases and J by 6 bases, with 12 bases between. The CDR3 spans 12 residues. CDR3 sequence: CASTWGVNGYTF. CDR3 coding DNA: TGTGCCAGCACCTGGGGGGTTAATGGCTACACCTTC.

The chain combines TRBV2 with TRBJ1-4; D may be TRBD1 (5 bases). The germline V and J ends were trimmed by 5 bases and 3 bases, with 13 bases remaining between them. The germline gives CDR1 SNHLY, CDR2 FYNNEI. The CDR3 spans 15 residues. CDR3 residues: CASSPRRGSNEKLFF. In DNA form, the CDR3 reads TGTGCCAGCAGTCCTCGGAGGGGCTCTAATGAAAAACTGTTTTTT. The whole variable domain, remainder taken from reference TRBV2 and TRBJ1-4, is EPEVTQTPSHQVTQMGQEVILRCVPISNHLYFYWYRQILGQKVEFLVSFYNNEISEKSEIFDDQFSVERPDGSNFTLKIRSTKLEDSAMYFCASSPRRGSNEKLFFGSGTQLSVL.

This clone was detected a few times. The chain recombines TRBV2 with TRBJ1-2; the D gene is possibly TRBD1 (5 bases). The V end was cut by 3 bases, the J end by 0 bases, with 8 bases between. The germline CDR1 and CDR2 sequences are SNHLY and FYNNEI. The CDR3 length is 14 residues. The CDR3 bases are TGTGCCAGCAGTGACTTGACAGCTAACTATGGCTACACCTTC. It codes for CASSDLTANYGYTF. The full variable domain, its missing parts supplied by reference TRBV2 and TRBJ1-2, is EPEVTQTPSHQVTQMGQEVILRCVPISNHLYFYWYRQILGQKVEFLVSFYNNEISEKSEIFDDQFSVERPDGSNFTLKIRSTKLEDSAMYFCASSDLTANYGYTFGSGTRLTVV.

This chain uses TRBV19 with TRBJ2-7; maybe TRBD1 (5 bases). Germline V gene sequence: CDR1 LNHDA, CDR2 SQIVND (reference sequence). The V end lost 3 bases, the J end lost 4 bases, and 13 bases lay between the germline ends. There are 14 residues in the CDR3. As DNA, the CDR3 is TGTGCCAGTAGTATTTGGGCAGGGTTGTACGAGCAGTACTTC. It yields the protein CASSIWAGLYEQYF.

The J gene is TRBJ2-1, the V gene TRBV6-5, with D possibly being TRBD2 (6 bases). Germline loops: CDR1 MNHEY, CDR2 SVGAGI. Between the trimmed V and J ends, which lost 8 bases and 3 bases, there was a span of 8 bases. This CDR3 spans 12 amino acids. CDR3 region: CASATSYNEQFF. CDR3 DNA sequence: TGTGCCAGCGCGACTAGCTACAATGAGCAGTTCTTC.

This clone was picked up a small number of times. The chain combines TRBV6-5 with TRBJ2-2; no clear D gene. Germline CDR1 is MNHEY and CDR2 is SVGAGI. The CDR3 contains 16 residues. V was pared by 0 bases and J by 6 bases, with 14 bases between. CDR3 nucleotide sequence: TGTGCCAGCAGTTACTCGACAAGGATTGGTTCCGGGGAGCTGTTTTTT. It yields the protein CASSYSTRIGSGELFF.

The gene calls are TRBV6-1 and TRBJ2-1; possibly TRBD2 for D (6 bases). The germline V and J ends were trimmed by 0 bases and 8 bases, with 14 bases remaining between them. This CDR3 is 15 amino acids long. Looked up from germline, CDR1 is MNHNS and CDR2 is SASEGT. CDR3 sequence reads: CASSEAGTGVYEQFF. CDR3 sequence (DNA): TGTGCCAGCAGTGAAGCGGGGACTGGGGTTTATGAGCAGTTCTTC.

This sequence joins TRBV6-5 and TRBJ2-5; weak D call: TRBD1 (6 bases). Trimming cost V 2 bases and J 9 bases, with 16 bases left between them. Germline V gene lookup returns CDR1 MNHEY and CDR2 SVGAGI. The CDR3 is 14 amino acids. DNA for the CDR3: TGTGCCAGCAGTTACCAGGACAGATGGTCGGCCCAGTACTTC. Its protein is CASSYQDRWSAQYF.

Written as DNA, the CDR3 is TGTGCCAGCAGCCAAGAGGGCAGGGGCTCTGAAGCTTTCTTT. This gives the protein CASSQEGRGSEAFF. The rearrangement uses TRBV4-2 and TRBJ1-1; D is perhaps TRBD1 (6 bases). The ends were cut back, 0 bases at V and 6 bases at J, with 11 bases in the middle. The CDR3 consists of 14 residues. The V gene's germline CDR1 is LGHNA and CDR2 YNFKEQ.

J is TRBJ1-1 and V is TRBV27; no firm D call. The V and J ends lost 4 bases and 0 bases respectively, with 9 bases between them. The CDR3 consists of 14 residues. CDR1 MNHEY and CDR2 SMNVEV come from the germline V gene (reference sequence). CDR3 in DNA: TGTGCCAGCAGTTCCCCTAATATGAACACTGAAGCTTTCTTT. As protein: CASSSPNMNTEAFF.

The V and J genes are TRBV29-1 and TRBJ1-1; D is possibly TRBD1 (5 bases). V gave up 6 bases and J gave up 5 bases, with 13 bases separating them. The germline CDR1 and CDR2 sequences are SQVTM and ANQGSEA. The CDR3 consists of 12 residues. The CDR3 DNA reads TGCAGCGTCGGGGAGGGGCCTACTGAAGCTTTCTTT. The encoded protein is CSVGEGPTEAFF.

The chain couples TRBV9 to TRBJ1-4; 7 bases are shared with TRBD1. J lost 5 bases, V lost 3 bases, and 10 bases had no gene match. Germline loops: CDR1 SGDLS, CDR2 YYNGEE. The CDR3 runs to 16 residues. The CDR3 coding sequence is TGTGCCAGCAGCGCCCGGAACAGGGGCGTAAATGAAAAACTGTTTTTT. Translation gives CASSARNRGVNEKLFF.

This chain uses TRBV6-6 with TRBJ2-3; the match to TRBD1 covers 9 bases. Germline CDR1 MNHNY, CDR2 SVGAGI (reference sequence). Trimming at V came to 6 bases and at J to 8 bases, leaving 12 bases not matched to a gene. The CDR3 runs 15 residues. The CDR3 DNA sequence: TGTGCCAGCAGGAGCACCGGGACAGGGTACGGTACGCAGTATTTT. As protein: CASRSTGTGYGTQYF.

The V call is TRBV19, the J call TRBJ2-1; TRBD1 matches 7 bases. Germline V gene lookup returns CDR1 LNHDA and CDR2 SQIVND (reference sequence). This CDR3 has 14 amino acids. V gave up 5 bases and J gave up 3 bases; unmatched junction bases: 4. The CDR3 DNA reads TGTGCCAGTAGTGACAGGGCTGGCTACAATGAGCAGTTCTTC. Amino acids: CASSDRAGYNEQFF.

V usage is TRBV2 and J usage is TRBJ2-7; 10 bases are a match to TRBD2. The V and J ends lost 8 bases and 2 bases, in that order; junction bases with no gene match: 3. CDR3 length: 13 amino acids. From germline, CDR1 is SNHLY and CDR2 FYNNEI. The CDR3 DNA is TGTGCCAGCTCTAGCGGGGGCCCCTACGAGCAGTACTTC. Its protein is CASSSGGPYEQYF.

V is TRBV27 and J is TRBJ1-5; perhaps TRBD1 as D (5 bases). Germline V lookup: CDR1 MNHEY, CDR2 SMNVEV (reference sequence). CDR3 length equals 14 residues. V shed 10 bases and J shed 2 bases, with 15 bases lying between them. CDR3 in amino acids: CATREGSGNQPQHF. In nucleotides, the CDR3 is TGTGCCACCAGGGAGGGGTCTGGCAATCAGCCCCAGCATTTT.

This clone was seen just once. The chain combines TRBV7-2 with TRBJ2-3; D might be TRBD2 (5 bases). The germline V and J ends were trimmed by 6 bases and 4 bases, with 17 bases remaining between them. The CDR3 has 15 amino acids. Germline V gives CDR1 SGHTA, CDR2 FQGNSA. In nucleotides, the CDR3 is TGTGCCAGCAGTGCCGGGATCTCAAATCCAGATACGCAGTATTTT. Protein sequence: CASSAGISNPDTQYF. Full variable domain (missing parts from reference TRBV7-2 and TRBJ2-3): GAGVSQSPSNKVTEKGKDVELRCDPISGHTALYWYRQSLGQGLEFLIYFQGNSAPDKSGLPSDRFSAERTGGSVSTLTIQRTQQEDSAVYLCASSAGISNPDTQYFGPGTRLTVL.

This clone appeared a few times. The chain is built from TRBV7-9 and TRBJ1-6; D may be TRBD1 (6 bases). CDR1 is SEHNR, CDR2 FQNEAQ, per germline (reference sequence). The V end was cut by 7 bases, the J end by 2 bases, with 18 bases between. The CDR3 spans 17 residues. The CDR3 region has the DNA TGTGCCAGCACCCGAGGGGGAAGGTCGGCCTATAATTCACCCCTCCACTTT. Its protein product is CASTRGGRSAYNSPLHF.

The rearrangement uses TRBV30 and TRBJ2-3, with TRBD2 matching 11 bases. The CDR3 extends over 18 amino acids. Germline V CDR1 and CDR2: GTSNPN, SVGIG (reference sequence). J was trimmed by 2 bases and V by 4 bases; bases with no gene match: 14. CDR3 coding DNA: TGTGCCTGGACGTATAGACCGGGACTAGCGGTTTTCACAGATACGCAGTATTTT. As protein: CAWTYRPGLAVFTDTQYF.

The count of this clone is one. V usage is TRBV5-1 and J usage is TRBJ1-1, with 7 bases identical to TRBD1. CDR3 length: 16 residues. CDR1 is SGHRS, CDR2 YFSETQ, per germline. The V segment lost 0 bases and the J segment 1 base; nucleotides outside the gene matches: 6. The CDR3 spells CASSLEHGTANTEAFF. The CDR3 DNA sequence: TGCGCCAGCAGCTTGGAACATGGGACAGCGAACACTGAAGCTTTCTTT.